This T cell receptor (beta chain) emerged from a study of vaccination and CD4 T cells after COVID-19 (dated by TCRdb to the early 2020s). Background for the entire study: Every convalescent patient had a positive nasal swab PCR test for SARS-CoV-2, with mild disease in roughly ten patients and severe disease in one. For stimulating the cultures, overlapping spike peptide pools were used, derived from SARS-CoV-2 as well as from the common cold coronaviruses HCoV-NL63, HCoV-OC43 and HCoV-229E. The spike-specific CD4+ TCR repertoire was compared before and after mRNA vaccination in around ten COVID-19 convalescent patients and a few infection-naive healthy vaccine recipients. Control cultures received a CEFX viral epitope pool as the positive control, an HIV-1 Nef peptide pool as the negative control, or no peptide. Post-COVID blood samples from convalescent patients were collected a median of about 100 days after diagnosis, with a range of roughly 30 to 170 days. Two doses of either the Pfizer-BioNTech BNT162b2 vaccine (n=8) or the Moderna mRNA-1273 vaccine (n=2) were administered to participants. Post-vaccine blood samples were obtained a median of around 74 days after the second vaccine dose, with a range of roughly 12 to 250 days. The convalescent cohort included six males and four females, with two Hispanic individuals, seven Caucasians, two Asians and one multiracial person.

Library generation was performed with PCR. DNA from cultured CD4+ T cells was subjected to TCR sequencing with the Oncomine TCR Beta short-read assay at the Johns Hopkins FTIC core. The QIAamp micro DNA kit was used to extract genomic DNA from the cultured CD4+ T cells. Oncomine TCR Beta libraries from cultured CD4+ T cells were pooled using unique dual indexes and sequenced on an Illumina iSeq 100. The published analysis was carried out like this. Non-productive sequences were removed, and CDR3s not starting with C, not ending with F or W, or shorter than 7 amino acids were discarded. Antigen-specific clonotypes were identified with the MANAFEST web application by comparing peptide-stimulated wells with reference and other culture wells. To be called positive, a clone needed an FDR below 0.05, an odds ratio above 5, and a productive frequency above 0.1% in at least two of three replicate wells. Clonotypes that were significantly expanded in both SARS-CoV-2 spike wells and at least one common cold coronavirus spike condition were defined as cross-reactive. Using R version 3.6.1, CDR3 homology was evaluated through Levenshtein distances (stringdist) along with unrooted phylogenetic trees (ape). Starting from the raw public reads, TCRdb applied fastp trimming at Q25, assembled clones with MiXCR and retained in-frame beta chains. When rows share a CDR3 protein, they turn into one entry using the most common DNA and genes. These V and J calls originate from TCRdb's pipeline instead of the authors' own analysis. For this sample the table gives 11,000 to 15,000 distinct CDR3 sequences, of which about 30% were detected only once. The leading ten clones occupy about 10% of the sample.

The sample's treatment or condition label, in plain terms: approximately nine-day PBMC culture with coronavirus spike peptide pools or control peptides (ViraFEST assay). The ViraFEST assay, used in the study, expanded antigen-specific T cells with peptide pools and then identified the expanded clonotypes through TCR sequencing. The convalescent patients' positive SARS-CoV-2 PCR tests were from March to December 2020, which was before the Alpha, Beta and Delta variants emerged in the United States. Each well held approximately 2 million PBMCs cultured in IMDM containing around 5.1% human AB serum and 9 to 10 IU/ml IL-2, with about 10 ug/ml peptide pools added. On days 3 and 7, half of the culture medium was replaced with fresh IL-2-containing medium. After 10 days of culture, CD4+ T cells were isolated by negative selection with the EasySep CD4+ T cell isolation kit. PBMCs were separated from whole blood using Ficoll-Paque Plus gradient centrifugation and then either used fresh or cryopreserved at -140C. Each culture condition was generally run in triplicate wells.

Findings and caveats that apply to the study as a whole: In convalescent patients, nearly all vaccine-specific clones (304 of 307) were found to be mono-reactive for SARS-CoV-2 spike rather than cross-reactive with common cold coronaviruses. Relatively few convalescent patients were included in the study, and early timepoints after natural infection were not analyzed. Among the post-vaccine SARS-CoV-2-reactive clones in convalescent patients, a median about 86% showed up only after vaccination, which suggests vaccine-specific priming. An increase in the median number of SARS-CoV-2-reactive clonotypes from 21 after infection to some 40 after vaccination was observed, but the change was not found to be significant.

The CDR3, from cysteine to phenylalanine, totals 17 residues. Solely the CDR3 DNA is kept, with 51 bases framed from the first base. A distance of 20 bases separates the germline ends of V and J, which lose 3 bases and 2 bases respectively. From the germline V gene, CDR1 is LGHNT and CDR2 is FRNRAP. This clonotype has a single count. Its antigen specificity is not known. Base qualities were left out, and no much larger clone turns up one base away. One read gives only weak evidence. This sequence originates from a human donor who had recovered from COVID-19. The sequenced sample was CD4+ T cells from blood, cultured in vitro, obtained after SARS-CoV-2 vaccination. Rearrangement joined TRBV12-5 to TRBJ2-7; the best D guess is TRBD1, with 5 bases matching. The DNA sequence is as follows: TGTGCTAGTGGTTTCAAGCCTATCAGGGTAGGACCCTACGAGCAGTACTTC. Translation gives CASGFKPIRVGPYEQYF.